This T cell receptor beta chain was found in a study of regulatory T cells in long-lasting Graves disease. Concerning this clonotype itself: What it recognizes is unknown.

Germline V gene lookup returns CDR1 SQVTM and CDR2 ANQGSEA. The ends were cut back, 4 bases at V and 5 bases at J, with 12 bases in the middle. The CDR3 is 13 residues long. Time point denoted: persistent/refractory GD, antithyroid drugs over 5 years with positive TRAb. The authors made the TCR library using RNA they extracted from PBMCs. Graves' disease diagnosis relied on American Thyroid Association guidelines. One endocrinology department in Xi'an, China, was where patients came from. The TCR beta library used iRepertoire HTBI primers with Arm-PCR amplification of CDR3. TCRdb itself ran the multiplex PCR reads through MiXCR, one entry per CDR3 protein. The sample consists of 600,000 to 850,000 distinct CDR3 sequences, around 30% of them appearing once. Study-wide results and caveats: Less diverse TCR repertoires were seen in persistent Graves' patients than in newly diagnosed ones.

This sequence originates from a female donor with Graves disease. The source material was peripheral blood mononuclear cells (PBMCs), sampled when the disease was refractory, from a patient treated with antithyroid drugs. The chain employs TRBV29-1 and TRBJ1-5, with D tentatively TRBD1 (5 bases). The CDR3 DNA sequence: TGCAGCGTTGGAGGACATTCTGATCAGCCCCAGCATTTT. It translates to CSVGGHSDQPQHF.